A single sample gave rise to the 22 T cell receptor beta chains below, sequenced in a study of blood T cell repertoires in COVID-19. Profiled with immunoSEQ multiplex PCR; TCRdb holds only in-frame clones, not every one. The repertoire holds about 130,000 clones, with about 87% as singletons. The sequencing input was peripheral blood. The receptors were sampled from a man between 45 and 60 years old with acute or convalescent COVID-19.

The CDR3 here is CASSPGTGVSGETQYF. The CDR3 nucleotides are TGTGCCAGCAGCCCCGGGACAGGGGTTTCCGGAGAGACCCAGTACTTC. The chain carries TRBV5-4 and TRBJ2-5; 10 nucleotides match TRBD1. The CDR3 is made up of 16 amino acids. Germline loops: CDR1 SGHNT, CDR2 YYREEE (reference sequence). J lost 4 bases, V lost 4 bases, and 10 bases had no gene match.

V gene TRBV15 combines with J gene TRBJ1-1; D possibly corresponds to TRBD1 (5 bases). Germline-derived CDR1 and CDR2 are LNHNV and YYDKDF (reference sequence). Trimming stripped 4 bases from V and 4 bases from J, with 7 bases between. The CDR3 contains 12 residues. CDR3 sequence: CATSTGVTEAFF. As DNA, the CDR3 is TGTGCCACCAGCACGGGGGTCACTGAAGCTTTCTTT.

V usage is TRBV29-1 and J usage is TRBJ2-5; D may be TRBD2 (5 bases). CDR1 and CDR2 from the germline V gene are SQVTM and ANQGSEA. The CDR3 runs 12 residues. The V end lost 6 bases, the J end lost 5 bases, and 13 bases lay between the germline ends. This CDR3 reads CSVLSGGETQYF. The CDR3 DNA follows: TGCAGCGTCCTCTCAGGCGGGGAGACCCAGTACTTC.

This chain uses TRBV2 with TRBJ1-1, with 10 bases fitting TRBD1. The CDR3 is made up of 15 amino acids. Germline V gives CDR1 SNHLY, CDR2 FYNNEI. V lost 6 bases, J lost 12 bases, and 16 bases stayed unmatched. In DNA, the CDR3 is TGTGCCAGCAGCTGGACTTCCCCGGGACAGGGGTTGACTTTCTTT. Translated: CASSWTSPGQGLTFF.

V and J are TRBV28 and TRBJ2-1; 8 bases agree with TRBD2. This CDR3 region has 15 residues. The V gene's germline CDR1 is MDHEN and CDR2 SYDVKM. With V trimmed by 7 bases and J by 6 bases, 11 bases remained unmatched. The CDR3, as DNA: TGTGCCAGCAACGATAGGCTAGCGGGCCTCAATGAGCAGTTCTTC. It translates to CASNDRLAGLNEQFF. Variable domain in full (rest from reference TRBV28 and TRBJ2-1): DVKVTQSSRYLVKRTGEKVFLECVQDMDHENMFWYRQDPGLGLRLIYFSYDVKMKEKGDIPEGYSVSREKKERFSLILESASTNQTSMYLCASNDRLAGLNEQFFGPGTRLTVL.

The CDR3 region is CASSQNQGRFYGYTF. In DNA form, the CDR3 reads TGCGCCAGCAGCCAAAACCAGGGGCGCTTCTATGGCTACACCTTC. The chain carries TRBV4-1 and TRBJ1-2; D perhaps matches TRBD1 (6 bases). Germline CDR1 is MGHRA and CDR2 is YSYEKL. The CDR3 is 15 residues long. The V gene lost 2 bases and the J gene lost 4 bases, with 14 bases spanning the gap.

This clone occurred once. The gene calls are TRBV11-2 and TRBJ2-7, with a possible D match to TRBD2 (5 bases). Germline V CDR1 and CDR2: SGHAT, FQNNGV. This CDR3 spans 14 amino acids. The germline V and J ends were trimmed by 5 bases and 5 bases, with 16 bases remaining between them. DNA of the CDR3: TGTGCCAGCAGCCCCGGGGTAGGGCGCAACGAGCAGTACTTC. Translation: CASSPGVGRNEQYF.

This clone showed up just once. V and J are TRBV30 and TRBJ2-5; 9 nucleotides line up with TRBD2. This CDR3 comprises 14 residues. Unmatched junction bases numbered 9, after V lost 5 bases and J lost 5 bases. CDR1 GTSNPN and CDR2 SVGIG come from the germline V gene (reference sequence). CDR3 sequence reads: CAWDSGGVGETQYF. CDR3 DNA: TGTGCCTGGGATAGCGGGGGAGTAGGGGAGACCCAGTACTTC.

V gene TRBV4-2 combines with J gene TRBJ2-3; TRBD2 matches at 15 bases. Germline V gene sequence: CDR1 LGHNA, CDR2 YNFKEQ. The CDR3 is 19 amino acids. Trimming cost V 0 bases and J 0 bases; bases outside gene matches: 4. CDR3: CASSQERTSGRASTDTQYF. CDR3 in DNA: TGTGCCAGCAGCCAAGAAAGGACTAGCGGGAGGGCCAGCACAGATACGCAGTATTTT.

This clone was recorded at least ten times. CDR3 sequence: CASSSRLAGGIVADTQYF. The CDR3 DNA follows: TGCGCCAGCAGCTCCCGACTAGCGGGAGGGATAGTGGCAGATACGCAGTATTTT. The chain links TRBV5-1 to TRBJ2-3, with 14 bases aligning to TRBD2. The germline CDR1 and CDR2 sequences are SGHRS and YFSETQ. This CDR3 region has 18 residues. Trimming removed 3 bases from V and 4 bases from J; junction bases left unmatched: 10. Using reference TRBV5-1 and TRBJ2-3 for the parts outside the CDR3, the full variable domain is KAGVTQTPRYLIKTRGQQVTLSCSPISGHRSVSWYQQTPGQGLQFLFEYFSETQRNKGNFPGRFSGRQFSNSRSEMNVSTLELGDSALYLCASSSRLAGGIVADTQYFGPGTRLTVL.

This clone was detected only once. The chain links TRBV18 to TRBJ1-5; D call uncertain. Germline V gene data show CDR1 as KGHSH and CDR2 as LQKENI. The CDR3 extends over 15 amino acids. Trimming pared 3 bases from V and 0 bases from J, leaving 9 bases between. This CDR3 reads CASSPEGYSNQPQHF. CDR3 nucleotides: TGTGCCAGCTCACCGGAGGGATATAGCAATCAGCCCCAGCATTTT.

The V call is TRBV5-1, the J call TRBJ1-5; D not certain. This CDR3 is 15 amino acids long. Germline V CDR1 and CDR2: SGHRS, YFSETQ. V lost 2 bases and J 8 bases, leaving 17 bases between the germline ends. This CDR3 reads CASSFGRFPGEPQHF. CDR3 coding DNA: TGCGCCAGCAGCTTCGGTCGCTTCCCGGGAGAGCCCCAGCATTTT.

This clone was seen at least ten times. Within the sample, other DNA sequences also encode this same CDR3. J is TRBJ2-7 and V is TRBV3-1 (or the pseudogene TRBV3-2); unclear D gene. Germline V gene sequence: CDR1 LGHDT, CDR2 YNNKEL (reference sequence). The V end was cut by 4 bases, the J end by 0 bases, with 10 bases between. The CDR3 is 14 amino acids. This CDR3 is CASSLAEYSYEQYF. CDR3 bases: TGTGCCAGCAGCCTGGCGGAATACTCCTACGAGCAGTACTTC.

This clone occurred once. This chain links TRBV27 with TRBJ2-5, with D tentatively TRBD2 (5 bases). The CDR3 runs to 16 residues. The germline V gene encodes CDR1 MNHEY and CDR2 SMNVEV (reference sequence). Deletions cut 3 bases from V and 2 bases from J, with 16 bases between. CDR3 in amino acids: CASSFDSRDFQETQYF. The DNA of the CDR3 is TGTGCCAGCAGTTTTGATAGCCGGGATTTTCAAGAGACCCAGTACTTC.

This clone was seen a handful of times. DNA for the CDR3: TGTGCCAGCAGCCAAGGGGGGTTGGGGGAGGATCCCTACGAGCAGTACTTC. Protein: CASSQGGLGEDPYEQYF. The gene calls are TRBV4-2 and TRBJ2-7, with TRBD2 as a possible D gene (6 bases). The CDR3 is made up of 17 amino acids. V lost 1 base and J 2 bases, leaving 18 bases between the germline ends. Germline V gene sequence: CDR1 LGHNA, CDR2 YNFKEQ.

This chain joins TRBV7-8 and TRBJ1-2; 11 bases map to TRBD1. The CDR3 is 14 residues long. Trimming removed 4 bases from V and 7 bases from J; junction bases left unmatched: 5. CDR1 and CDR2 (germline): SGHVS, FQNEAQ. The CDR3 sequence is CASSSGQGALGYTF. The CDR3 DNA follows: TGTGCCAGCAGCTCCGGACAGGGGGCGCTTGGCTACACCTTC.

This clone was observed a few times. The chain has TRBV2 and TRBJ1-1; 7 positions agree with TRBD1. CDR3 size: 15 residues. The V segment lost 8 bases and the J segment 0 bases; nucleotides outside the gene matches: 9. Germline V gene sequence: CDR1 SNHLY, CDR2 FYNNEI. CDR3 bases: TGTGCCAGCTACAGGGGCGTGGGAGTGAACACTGAAGCTTTCTTT. It yields the protein CASYRGVGVNTEAFF. The complete variable domain, with remaining parts taken from reference TRBV2 and TRBJ1-1, reads EPEVTQTPSHQVTQMGQEVILRCVPISNHLYFYWYRQILGQKVEFLVSFYNNEISEKSEIFDDQFSVERPDGSNFTLKIRSTKLEDSAMYFCASYRGVGVNTEAFFGQGTRLTVV.

Only one count was recorded for this clone. The chain has TRBV2 and TRBJ2-7, with TRBD1 matching over 7 bases. This CDR3 contains 14 residues. V lost 6 bases to trimming and J lost 6 bases; unmatched junction nucleotides: 11. The germline V gene encodes CDR1 SNHLY and CDR2 FYNNEI. The CDR3 spells CASRKGASGGEQYF. CDR3 DNA: TGTGCCAGCAGGAAGGGGGCGAGTGGCGGCGAGCAGTACTTC.

This clone was observed a single time. The chain is built from TRBV19 and TRBJ2-1; D may be TRBD2 (6 bases). The length of the CDR3 is 16 residues. Germline CDR1 is LNHDA and CDR2 is SQIVND (reference sequence). With 1 base removed from V and 8 bases from J, the gap between germline ends came to 18 bases. The chain's CDR3 is CASSIGVAAVWYEQFF. CDR3 coding DNA: TGTGCCAGTAGTATAGGAGTAGCGGCTGTGTGGTATGAGCAGTTCTTC.

The chain carries TRBV27 and TRBJ2-7; 7 bases fit TRBD2. CDR1 and CDR2 (germline): MNHEY, SMNVEV (reference sequence). V lost 6 bases, J lost 9 bases, and 11 bases stayed unmatched. The CDR3 length is 13 residues. CDR3 residues: CASSRRDRGGQYF. CDR3 bases: TGTGCCAGCAGCCGGCGAGACCGCGGGGGGCAGTACTTC.

J is TRBJ2-1 and V is TRBV5-4; D perhaps matches TRBD2 (5 bases). The CDR3 sequence is 14 residues long. The V gene's germline CDR1 is SGHNT and CDR2 YYREEE (reference sequence). V was pared by 5 bases and J by 2 bases, with 11 bases between. This chain's CDR3 is CASSNGGPYNEQFF. CDR3 DNA: TGTGCCAGCAGTAACGGAGGACCCTACAATGAGCAGTTCTTC.

The chain employs TRBV9 and TRBJ2-5, with TRBD1 matching over 7 bases. V lost 0 bases to trimming and J lost 5 bases; unmatched junction nucleotides: 7. Germline CDR1 and CDR2: SGDLS and YYNGEE. CDR3 size: 15 residues. CDR3 loop: CASSVGGGSEETQYF. In DNA, the CDR3 is TGTGCCAGCAGCGTAGGAGGGGGCTCGGAGGAGACCCAGTACTTC.